The 16 T cell receptor beta chains presented below share a single source sample, sequenced in a study of beta chain features in type 1 diabetes. Study results and caveats: All four CD4+ subsets of Type 1 diabetes patients contained TCRB CDR3s that were moderately but significantly shorter.

The whole isolated RNA underwent reverse transcription, so sequencing captured expressed TCRB transcripts. The table came from immunoSEQ multiplex PCR; TCRdb's copy has only in-frame clones and leaves some out. The repertoire holds 100,000 to 150,000 clones, with 7.5% to 9.5% as singletons. The antigens these receptors bind are not known. The sample taken for sequencing was central memory CD4+ T cells from blood. Every receptor here comes from a man aged 30 to 45 with type 1 diabetes.

In this sample, this clone turned up a few times. The chain combines TRBV5-1 with TRBJ2-5; D is unclear. CDR3 length: 12 residues. Trimming stripped 6 bases from V and 1 base from J, with 7 bases between. Germline V gives CDR1 SGHRS, CDR2 YFSETQ. The CDR3: CASTSSQETQYF. In DNA, the CDR3 is TGCGCCAGCACTTCTTCCCAAGAGACCCAGTACTTC.

V is TRBV7-6 and J is TRBJ2-5; TRBD2 might be the D (6 bases). This CDR3 is built from 13 residues. V lost 5 bases and J lost 2, with 9 bases in between. CDR1 and CDR2 (germline): SGHVS, FNYEAQ. CDR3 protein: CASSPLAQETQYF. The CDR3 nucleotides are TGTGCCAGCAGCCCTCTAGCGCAAGAGACCCAGTACTTC.

The V and J genes are TRBV5-1 and TRBJ2-7, with D possibly being TRBD2 (6 bases). Trimming removed 4 bases from V and 4 bases from J, with 9 bases in between. CDR3 length: 12 amino acids. Germline-derived CDR1 and CDR2 are SGHRS and YFSETQ. CDR3 nucleotides: TGCGCCAGCAGCCCGGAGGGGTACGAGCAGTACTTC. Translated: CASSPEGYEQYF.

This clone was seen only a few times. This sequence joins TRBV11-2 and TRBJ2-1; D call uncertain. The ends were cut back, 0 bases at V and 12 bases at J, with 9 bases in the middle. From germline, CDR1 is SGHAT and CDR2 FQNNGV. The CDR3 is made up of 12 amino acids. CDR3 residues: CASSLDWPVQFF. CDR3 coding DNA: TGTGCCAGCAGCTTAGATTGGCCCGTGCAGTTCTTC.

This clone was seen only a few times. The V call is TRBV9, the J call TRBJ2-2; possibly TRBD2 for D (7 bases). The V end was cut by 3 bases, the J end by 2 bases, with 11 bases between. Germline assignment: CDR1 SGDLS and CDR2 YYNGEE. The CDR3 length is 15 residues. CDR3 region: CASSAWGGNTGELFF. The CDR3, as DNA: TGTGCCAGCAGCGCTTGGGGGGGCAACACCGGGGAGCTGTTTTTT. The complete variable domain, with remaining parts taken from reference TRBV9 and TRBJ2-2, reads DSGVTQTPKHLITATGQRVTLRCSPRSGDLSVYWYQQSLDQGLQFLIQYYNGEERAKGNILERFSAQQFPDLHSELNLSSLELGDSALYFCASSAWGGNTGELFFGEGSRLTVL.

V usage is TRBV29-1 and J usage is TRBJ2-7; D may be TRBD1 (5 bases). V shed 4 bases and J shed 3 bases, with 13 bases lying between them. Germline-derived CDR1 and CDR2 are SQVTM and ANQGSEA. The length of the CDR3 is 13 residues. The CDR3 sequence is CSVGYLDNYEQYF. For the CDR3, the DNA is TGCAGCGTTGGGTATTTGGACAACTACGAGCAGTACTTC.

Details on this clone: In the same sample, other DNA sequences code for this CDR3. This chain connects TRBV5-4 to TRBJ2-1; 8 positions agree with TRBD2. This CDR3 has 16 residues. With V trimmed by 0 bases and J by 5 bases, 7 bases remained unmatched. Germline V gene data show CDR1 as SGHNT and CDR2 as YYREEE (reference sequence). CDR3 nucleotides: TGTGCCAGCAGCTTGGCCAGGGCGGGGGGCGACAATGAGCAGTTCTTC. It encodes CASSLARAGGDNEQFF.

This clone was observed a handful of times. This chain links TRBV9 with TRBJ2-5; 11 bases line up with TRBD2. The V segment lost 0 bases and the J segment 3 bases; nucleotides outside the gene matches: 7. Germline CDR1 reads SGDLS; CDR2 reads YYNGEE. The CDR3 totals 17 residues. The CDR3 spells CASSVGLAGFYEETQYF. The CDR3 nucleotides are TGTGCCAGCAGCGTAGGACTAGCGGGGTTCTACGAAGAGACCCAGTACTTC.

This clone was counted a few times. The gene calls are TRBV28 and TRBJ2-1; D possibly corresponds to TRBD2 (7 bases). The germline gives CDR1 MDHEN, CDR2 SYDVKM. The CDR3 is made up of 15 amino acids. The V end lost 5 bases, the J end lost 8 bases, and 19 bases lay between the germline ends. The CDR3 sequence is CASSPGEVRGHEQFF. CDR3 bases: TGTGCCAGCAGTCCCGGGGAGGTGCGGGGGCATGAGCAGTTCTTC.

This chain links TRBV7-2 with TRBJ2-6, with D perhaps TRBD1 (5 bases). Deletions cut 5 bases from V and 7 bases from J, with 9 bases between. The CDR3 sequence is 13 residues long. Germline values: CDR1 SGHTA, CDR2 FQGNSA. The chain's CDR3 is CASSLQAANVLTF. Written as DNA, the CDR3 is TGTGCCAGCAGCCTACAGGCAGCCAACGTCCTGACTTTC.

The chain links TRBV18 to TRBJ1-2, with a possible D match to TRBD1 (6 bases). In germline, CDR1 is KGHSH, CDR2 LQKENI. Between the trimmed V and J ends, which lost 0 bases and 8 bases, there was a span of 13 bases. The CDR3 has 14 residues. CDR3: CASSPPVDRVGYTF. As DNA, the CDR3 is TGTGCCAGCTCACCACCGGTGGACAGAGTCGGCTACACCTTC.

This clone was seen many times. The chain joins TRBV29-1 to TRBJ2-3; D is possibly TRBD2 (5 bases). The CDR3 sequence is 12 residues long. Germline-derived CDR1 and CDR2 are SQVTM and ANQGSEA. V was clipped by 7 bases and J by 0 bases, with 8 bases between them. In DNA form, the CDR3 reads TGCAGCGCCGGGGTTAGCACAGATACGCAGTATTTT. Translated, it gives CSAGVSTDTQYF.

This clone turned up a few times. V and J are TRBV4-3 and TRBJ2-4; 13 nucleotides match TRBD2. CDR3 size: 17 residues. Germline-derived CDR1 and CDR2 are LGHNA and YSLEER. The junction had 11 bases not matched to a gene; V was cut back by 4 bases and J by 8 bases. The chain's CDR3 is CASSPRLAGGLGDIQYF. The CDR3, as DNA: TGCGCCAGCAGCCCCAGACTAGCGGGGGGATTGGGGGACATTCAGTACTTC.

This clone was found a few times. V and J are TRBV5-1 and TRBJ2-4; perhaps TRBD1 as D (6 bases). Germline lookup yields CDR1 SGHRS and CDR2 YFSETQ. The CDR3 consists of 15 residues. V shed 4 bases and J shed 2 bases, with 13 bases lying between them. The CDR3 sequence is CASSPDRPTKNIQYF. The CDR3 DNA reads TGCGCCAGCAGCCCTGACAGGCCAACCAAAAACATTCAGTACTTC.

The J gene is TRBJ1-1, the V gene TRBV18; no clear D. Germline V gene sequence: CDR1 KGHSH, CDR2 LQKENI. CDR3 length: 15 residues. The V gene lost 3 bases and the J gene lost 3 bases, with 14 bases spanning the gap. The CDR3 loop reads CASSPTQGAYTEAFF. The CDR3 DNA reads TGTGCCAGCTCACCTACCCAAGGAGCTTACACTGAAGCTTTCTTT.

The chain combines TRBV6-5 with TRBJ2-7; TRBD1 matches 8 bases. There are 15 residues in the CDR3. In germline, CDR1 is MNHEY, CDR2 SVGAGI. V gave up 6 bases and J gave up 3 bases; unmatched junction bases: 10. CDR3 nucleotides: TGTGCCAGCAGCTTCCCGGGACAGGAACTCTACGAGCAGTACTTC. This sequence encodes CASSFPGQELYEQYF.